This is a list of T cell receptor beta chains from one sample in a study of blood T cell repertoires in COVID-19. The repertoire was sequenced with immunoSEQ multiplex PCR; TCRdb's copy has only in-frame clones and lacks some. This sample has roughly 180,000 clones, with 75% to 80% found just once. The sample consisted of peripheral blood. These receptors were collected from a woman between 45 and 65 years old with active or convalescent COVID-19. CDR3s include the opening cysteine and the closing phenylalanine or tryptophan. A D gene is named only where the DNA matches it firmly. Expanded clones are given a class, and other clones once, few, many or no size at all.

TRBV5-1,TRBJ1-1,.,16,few,CASSLGTLTGTGEAFF,TGCGCCAGCAGCTTGGGGACCCTTACAGGGACCGGTGAAGCTTTCTTT
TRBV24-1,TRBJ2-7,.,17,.,CATSDPQAGVSSYEQYF,TGTGCCACCAGTGACCCCCAGGCAGGGGTAAGCTCCTACGAGCAGTACTTC
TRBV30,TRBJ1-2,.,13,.,CAWMPDTFYGYTF,TGTGCCTGGATGCCGGACACTTTTTATGGCTACACCTTC
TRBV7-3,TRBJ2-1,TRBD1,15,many,CASSSEGQGYNEQFF,TGTGCCAGCAGCTCCGAGGGACAGGGTTACAATGAGCAGTTCTTC
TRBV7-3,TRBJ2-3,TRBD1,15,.,CASAPRGKVTDTQYF,TGTGCCAGCGCCCCCAGGGGGAAGGTCACAGATACGCAGTATTTT
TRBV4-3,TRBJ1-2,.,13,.,CASSQTEGGGYTF,TGCGCCAGCAGCCAAACGGAAGGGGGTGGCTACACCTTC
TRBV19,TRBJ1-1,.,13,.,CASSGQLNTEAFF,TGTGCCAGTAGTGGACAGCTGAACACTGAAGCTTTCTTT
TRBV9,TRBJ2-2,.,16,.,CASSVVRGANTGELFF,TGTGCCAGCAGCGTAGTTCGGGGAGCGAACACCGGGGAGCTGTTTTTT
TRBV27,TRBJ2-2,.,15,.,CASSLQTGNTGELFF,TGTGCCAGCAGTTTGCAGACGGGGAACACCGGGGAGCTGTTTTTT
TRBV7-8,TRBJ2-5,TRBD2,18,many,CASSLLAGGPSGKETQYF,TGTGCCAGCAGCCTGCTAGCGGGGGGGCCTTCCGGCAAAGAGACCCAGTACTTC
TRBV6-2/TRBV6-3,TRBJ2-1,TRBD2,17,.,CASSYLASGSGNNEQFF,TGTGCCAGCAGTTATTTGGCTAGCGGGAGTGGGAACAATGAGCAGTTCTTC
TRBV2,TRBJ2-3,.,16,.,CASRSRDRSSTDTQYF,TGTGCCAGCAGGAGCAGGGATAGATCTAGCACAGATACGCAGTATTTT
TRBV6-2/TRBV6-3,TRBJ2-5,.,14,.,CASSSLVSEETQYF,TGTGCCAGCAGTTCACTAGTTTCGGAAGAGACCCAGTACTTC
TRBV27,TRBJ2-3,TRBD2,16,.,CASSFGLAGGTDTQYF,TGTGCCAGCAGTTTCGGACTAGCGGGGGGGACAGATACGCAGTATTTT
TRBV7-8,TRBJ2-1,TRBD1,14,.,CASRGTGTYNEQFF,TGTGCCAGCAGAGGGACAGGGACCTACAATGAGCAGTTCTTC
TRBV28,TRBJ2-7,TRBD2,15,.,CASSSRTSALYEQYF,TGTGCCAGCAGTTCCCGGACTAGCGCGCTCTACGAGCAGTACTTC
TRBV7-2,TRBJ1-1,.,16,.,CASSGGGRGRNTEAFF,TGTGCCAGCAGCGGCGGGGGGAGAGGGCGGAACACTGAAGCTTTCTTT
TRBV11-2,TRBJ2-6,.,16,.,CASSPLGLSGANVLTF,TGTGCCAGCAGCCCCCTGGGGCTCTCTGGGGCCAACGTCCTGACTTTC
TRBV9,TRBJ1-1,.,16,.,CASSDQLQALNTEAFF,TGTGCCAGCAGCGATCAATTACAGGCCCTGAACACTGAAGCTTTCTTT
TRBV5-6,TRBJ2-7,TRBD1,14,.,CASRAGTGGDEQYF,TGTGCCAGCAGGGCCGGGACAGGGGGCGACGAGCAGTACTTC
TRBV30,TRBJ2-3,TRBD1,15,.,CAWTIGQGAPDTQYF,TGTGCCTGGACCATAGGACAGGGCGCCCCAGATACGCAGTATTTT
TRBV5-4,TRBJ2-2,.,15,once,CASSLGGLGTGELFF,TGTGCCAGCAGCTTGGGGGGGCTCGGCACCGGGGAGCTGTTTTTT
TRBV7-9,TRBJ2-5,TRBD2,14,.,CASSLAGGWETQYF,TGTGCCAGCAGCCTAGCGGGGGGTTGGGAGACCCAGTACTTC
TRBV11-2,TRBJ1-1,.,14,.,CASSLGARNTEAFF,TGTGCCAGCAGCTTAGGGGCACGGAACACTGAAGCTTTCTTT
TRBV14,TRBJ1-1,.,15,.,CASSQTTEGNTEAFF,TGTGCCAGCAGCCAAACAACCGAGGGGAACACTGAAGCTTTCTTT
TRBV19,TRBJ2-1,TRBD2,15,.,CASSIWLAGTNEQFF,TGTGCCAGTAGTATCTGGCTAGCGGGAACGAATGAGCAGTTCTTC
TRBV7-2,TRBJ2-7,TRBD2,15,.,CASSLEAGGVYEQYF,TGTGCCAGCAGCTTAGAGGCGGGGGGTGTTTACGAGCAGTACTTC
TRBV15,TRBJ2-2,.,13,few,CATSRDRGLWLFF,TGTGCCACCAGCAGAGATCGCGGACTATGGCTGTTTTTT
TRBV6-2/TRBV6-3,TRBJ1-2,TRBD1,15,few,CASSSISPLQGSNTF,TGTGCCAGCAGTTCCATCTCCCCCTTACAGGGGAGTAACACCTTC
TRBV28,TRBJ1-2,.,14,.,CASSLRELFYGYTF,TGTGCCAGCAGTCTCCGGGAACTCTTCTATGGCTACACCTTC
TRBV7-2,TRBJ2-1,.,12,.,CASSLYNSEQFF,TGTGCCAGCAGCCTTTACAATTCGGAGCAGTTCTTC
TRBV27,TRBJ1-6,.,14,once,CASSAQGNYSPLHF,TGTGCCAGCAGTGCACAGGGAAACTATTCACCCCTCCACTTT
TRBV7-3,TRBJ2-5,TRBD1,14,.,CASSPTGSGETQYF,TGTGCCAGCAGCCCGACAGGGTCGGGAGAGACCCAGTACTTC
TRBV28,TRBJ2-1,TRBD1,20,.,CASRRQGSTFPLPSYNEQFF,TGTGCCAGCAGGCGACAGGGGTCCACGTTTCCGCTCCCCTCCTACAATGAGCAGTTCTTC
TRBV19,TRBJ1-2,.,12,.,CASKTRAYGYTF,TGTGCCAGCAAGACACGTGCCTATGGCTACACCTTC
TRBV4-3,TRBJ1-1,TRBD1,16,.,CASSQEDRGQNTEAFF,TGCGCCAGCAGCCAAGAGGACAGGGGGCAGAACACTGAAGCTTTCTTT
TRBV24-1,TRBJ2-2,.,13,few,CATGTPNTGELFF,TGTGCCACCGGGACACCCAACACCGGGGAGCTGTTTTTT
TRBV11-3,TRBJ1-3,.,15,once,CASSPGGSSGNTIYF,TGTGCCAGCAGCCCCGGCGGCAGCTCTGGAAACACCATATATTTT
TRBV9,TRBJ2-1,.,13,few,CASSVDLRGEQFF,TGTGCCAGCAGCGTGGACCTGCGGGGTGAGCAGTTCTTC
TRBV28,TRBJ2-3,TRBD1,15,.,CASRLGQGVKDTQYF,TGTGCCAGCAGACTCGGACAGGGTGTCAAAGATACGCAGTATTTT